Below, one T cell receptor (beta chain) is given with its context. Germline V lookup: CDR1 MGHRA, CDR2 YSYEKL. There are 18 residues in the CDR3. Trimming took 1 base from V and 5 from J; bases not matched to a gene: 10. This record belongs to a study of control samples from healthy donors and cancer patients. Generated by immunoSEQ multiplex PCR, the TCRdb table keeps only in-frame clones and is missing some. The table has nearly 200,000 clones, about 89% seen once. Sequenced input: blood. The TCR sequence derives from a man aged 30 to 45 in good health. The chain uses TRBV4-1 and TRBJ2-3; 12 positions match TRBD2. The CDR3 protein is CASSQGPSGGAWEDTQYF. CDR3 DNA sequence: TGCGCCAGCAGCCAAGGTCCTAGCGGGGGGGCCTGGGAAGATACGCAGTATTTT.